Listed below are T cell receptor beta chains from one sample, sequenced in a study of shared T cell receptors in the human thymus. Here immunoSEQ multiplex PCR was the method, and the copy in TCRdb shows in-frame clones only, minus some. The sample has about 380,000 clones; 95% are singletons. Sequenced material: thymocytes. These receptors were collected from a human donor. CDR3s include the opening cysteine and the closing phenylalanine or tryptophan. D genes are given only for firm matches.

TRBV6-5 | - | CASSSGLGTQYF
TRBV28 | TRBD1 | CASSRGRTGDYDEQYF
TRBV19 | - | CASSILKGSYEQYF
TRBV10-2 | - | CASTDGREKLFF
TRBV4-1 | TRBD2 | CASSQERTRGFVDDCTDTQYF
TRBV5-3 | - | CARSLLLGVPQPQHF
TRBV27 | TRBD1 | CASRKGQDSYEQYF
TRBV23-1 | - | CASSRGHLIQPQHF
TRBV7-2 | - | CASQLGAANTEAFF
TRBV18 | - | CASSQKTAERYGYTF
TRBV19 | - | CASSNASRDNRPYEQYF
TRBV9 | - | CASSVAGGTGELFF
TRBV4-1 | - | CASSQEEELGVRYEQYF
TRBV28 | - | CASSGIQNTEAFF
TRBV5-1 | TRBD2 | CASSLKVASGRYGTGELFF
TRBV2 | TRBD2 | CASGPTSGKNEQFF
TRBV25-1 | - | CASSVTRGSSGEQFF
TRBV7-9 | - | CASSLLVFGEGNTIYF
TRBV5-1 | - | CASSFTRNTDTQYF
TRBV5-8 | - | CASSLEGGHQPQHF
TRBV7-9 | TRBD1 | CASSRGGAAGGYTF
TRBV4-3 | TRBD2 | CASSQALSGRNTGELFF
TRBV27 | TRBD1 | CASSPLPVRPGQGALKQYF
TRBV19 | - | CASSIGGTGTDTQYF
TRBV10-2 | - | CASSEKRPYEQYF
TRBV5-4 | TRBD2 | CASIPDVAGGPTSTDTQYF
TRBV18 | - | CASSPTGGPNTEAFF
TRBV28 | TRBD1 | CASSFGQGSEKLFF
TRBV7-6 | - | CASSPWGGREPNTEAFF
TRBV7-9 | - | CASSPPASPGELFF
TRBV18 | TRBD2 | CASSPRQAGEGTDTQYF
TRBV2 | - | CASRGGEQFF
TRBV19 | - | CASSIDLLRRPRDTEAFF
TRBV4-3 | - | CASSQDRGGQPQHF
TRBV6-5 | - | CASSYDFYNEQFF
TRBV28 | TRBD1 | CASTPRGRPTYEQYF
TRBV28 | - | CASSFKGNPDTQYF
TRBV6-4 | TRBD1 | CASSYSGTGQETQYF
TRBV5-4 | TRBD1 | CASRKGQTNGYTF
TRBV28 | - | CASKEIRDPTYEQYF
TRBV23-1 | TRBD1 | CASSRQGSGSYPYEQYF
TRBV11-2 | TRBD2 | CASSFGLAGEPDTQYF
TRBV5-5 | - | CASSLSGLYPDTDTQYF
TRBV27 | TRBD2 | CASSLPPTSASTDTQYF
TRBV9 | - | CASSVGVDGNTEAFF
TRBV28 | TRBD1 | CASNVRDRGSSGELFF
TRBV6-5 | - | CASSYSPQGDQPQHF